This T cell receptor (beta chain) is from a study of blood T cell repertoires in COVID-19. Original handling: Amplification with reference gene primers provided the estimates of nucleated cell counts. Data came from immunoSEQ multiplex PCR; TCRdb stores just in-frame clones and leaves some out. Clone size and V and J calls were adopted from that table, with D and trimming inferred from the DNA. The table lists about 200,000 clones, over 80% of them singletons, with around 1.3% in the top ten. Ages ranged from about 18 to 89 years, with residence in some 25 US areas. CDR3 length equals 13 residues. Germline CDR1 and CDR2: SGHTA and FQGNSA. The J segment lost 6 bases and the V segment lost 0 bases, leaving 2 bases of the junction unmatched.

The sample consisted of PBMCs or T cells enriched from blood (not recorded which). The sequence was collected from a man aged 30 to 39 who had recovered from COVID-19. This chain uses TRBV7-2 with TRBJ2-7; TRBD2 agrees at 7 bases. In DNA, the CDR3 is TGTGCCAGCAGCTTAGCGGGAGGGCGCGAGCAGTACTTC. It is translated as CASSLAGGREQYF. Together with reference TRBV7-2 and TRBJ2-7, the CDR3 gives the full variable domain: GAGVSQSPSNKVTEKGKDVELRCDPISGHTALYWYRQSLGQGLEFLIYFQGNSAPDKSGLPSDRFSAERTGGSVSTLTIQRTQQEDSAVYLCASSLAGGREQYFGPGTRLTVT.